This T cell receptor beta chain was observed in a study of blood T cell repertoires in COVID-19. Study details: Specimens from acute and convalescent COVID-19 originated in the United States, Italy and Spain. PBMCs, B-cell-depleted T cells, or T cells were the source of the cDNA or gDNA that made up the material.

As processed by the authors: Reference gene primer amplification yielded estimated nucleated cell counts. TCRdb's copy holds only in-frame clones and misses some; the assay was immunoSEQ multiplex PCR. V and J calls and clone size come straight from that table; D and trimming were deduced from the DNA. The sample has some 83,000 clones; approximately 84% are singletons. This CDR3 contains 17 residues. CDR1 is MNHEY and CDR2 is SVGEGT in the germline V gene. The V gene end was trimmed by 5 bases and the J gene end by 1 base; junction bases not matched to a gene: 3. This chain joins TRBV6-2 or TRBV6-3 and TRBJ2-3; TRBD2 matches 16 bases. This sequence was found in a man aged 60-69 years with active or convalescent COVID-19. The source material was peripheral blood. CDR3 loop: CASSRGTSGGGTDTQYF. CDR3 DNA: TGTGCCAGCAGTCGCGGGACTAGCGGGGGGGGCACAGATACGCAGTATTTT.